A single sample is the source of the 3 T cell receptor beta chains below, sequenced in a study of blood T cell repertoires in COVID-19. TCRdb's copy holds only in-frame clones and misses some; the assay was immunoSEQ multiplex PCR. The sample lists 70,000 or so clones, about 89% occurring once. The sample was peripheral blood. These receptors originate from a man aged 60 to 75 with acute or convalescent COVID-19.

The gene calls are TRBV12-5 and TRBJ2-2, with D perhaps TRBD1 (5 bases). V was trimmed by 1 base and J by 4 bases, leaving 10 bases between them. This CDR3 is built from 15 residues. Germline CDR1 is LGHNT and CDR2 is FRNRAP. The CDR3 sequence: CASGLGQGLTGELFF. The DNA for the CDR3 is TGTGCTAGTGGTTTGGGGCAGGGCCTCACCGGGGAGCTGTTTTTT.

The chain employs TRBV12-3 or TRBV12-4 and TRBJ1-2; no clear D gene. The V end lost 3 bases, the J end lost 4 bases, and 9 bases lay between the germline ends. CDR3 size: 13 residues. The CDR3 DNA is TGTGCCAGCAGTTTTCAGGTTTCCTATGGCTACACCTTC. This codes for CASSFQVSYGYTF.

V is TRBV29-1 and J is TRBJ1-1; perhaps TRBD1 as D (5 bases). Trimming stripped 6 bases from V and 5 bases from J, with 13 bases between. Germline V gene sequence: CDR1 SQVTM, CDR2 ANQGSEA. The CDR3 length is 12 residues. The CDR3 loop is CSVTGARTEAFF. CDR3 coding DNA: TGCAGCGTAACTGGGGCTAGGACTGAAGCTTTCTTT.